A selection of T cell receptor beta chains follows, all from one sample in a study of follicular helper T cells after annual influenza vaccination. Only in-frame clones appear in the TCRdb table, and some are missing; sequencing was by immunoSEQ multiplex PCR. The data contain fewer than 9,000 clones, around nine tenths of them singletons. The specimen was CXCR5+ CD38- circulating T follicular helper cells from blood, collected 7 days after influenza vaccination. The origin of the receptors is an adult who received the influenza vaccine. CDR3s leave out the opening cysteine and the closing phenylalanine or tryptophan.

TRBV6-1	TRBJ1-5	ASRGTGIGQPQH
TRBV30	TRBJ2-5	AWSFRGTETQY
TRBV7-3	TRBJ2-2	ASSLSGENTGELF
TRBV28	TRBJ2-1	ASFTLAGENEQF
TRBV5-1	TRBJ2-1	ASSPGLAGDNEQF
TRBV5-1	TRBJ1-1	ASSSRDRLLNTEAF
TRBV28	TRBJ2-7	ASSFGGPAYEQY
TRBV30	TRBJ1-1	AWSQGNTEAF
TRBV5-1	TRBJ2-1	ASSLEGGRAGNEQF
TRBV9	TRBJ1-2	ASSVRVGYGYT
TRBV14	TRBJ1-2	ASSQDREGGYT
TRBV15	TRBJ2-2	ATSTVALAAATGELF
TRBV27	TRBJ1-5	ANSRGRVGNQPQH
TRBV29-1	TRBJ2-7	SVEDRGTRPYEQY
TRBV2	TRBJ1-5	ATRAGHNQPQH
TRBV15	TRBJ2-1	ATSSPASGRSRDEQF
TRBV7-6	TRBJ2-5	ASSHPGQGVHETQY
TRBV27	TRBJ1-5	ASNDRGYSNQPQH
TRBV5-6	TRBJ2-2	ASSPEGRGWVPGELF
TRBV5-4	TRBJ2-7	ASSSQGVGEQY
TRBV5-1	TRBJ1-2	ASSSGTGVYGYT
TRBV4-2	TRBJ1-1	ASSLGTADMNTEAF
TRBV9	TRBJ2-2	ASSPQGRDTGELF
TRBV5-1	TRBJ1-2	ASSLEQSRGIGYT
TRBV23-1	TRBJ2-7	ASSLGLYEQY
TRBV5-1	TRBJ1-2	ASSLVAGGQGGYT
TRBV27	TRBJ2-7	ASSLSTAPTQHEQY
TRBV25-1	TRBJ1-2	ASSGVPDNYGYT
TRBV5-6	TRBJ2-4	ASSLREPGRRNIQY
TRBV4-1	TRBJ1-1	ASSQVVGYGPMNTEAF
TRBV5-1	TRBJ1-2	ASSLKPDYGYT
TRBV4-2	TRBJ2-1	ASSQSPYSNEQF
TRBV30	TRBJ2-2	ARGGKREFNTGELF
TRBV30	TRBJ1-2	AWRVGGVGYT
TRBV7-3	TRBJ2-1	ASSLSFRGEQF
TRBV6-1	TRBJ2-7	ASSKNGPYEQY
TRBV5-1	TRBJ1-4	ASSGRDREQEKLF